This T cell receptor beta chain was found in a study of blood T cells in healthy people across ages. General study points: Diversity estimates drawn from one million T cells were deemed underestimates. The unknown donor CMV status may have confounded expanded clonotype changes.

Sample-barcoded 5' priming and a J-beta primer mix drove a second PCR of about 6 to 12 cycles. Via MiXCR, TCRdb re-called the 5' RACE reads, giving one row per CDR3 protein. The sample lists around 1,800,000 distinct CDR3 sequences, approximately 40% occurring once. As for this clonotype: Antigen specificity is unknown.

Sequenced: blood. This clonotype was sampled from a human donor in good health.

CDR3 sequence (DNA): TGTGCCACCAGTGATTTGGCCAGGAATGAGCAGTTCTTC. Translating it yields CATSDLARNEQFF. This chain joins TRBV24-1 and TRBJ2-1; unclear D gene. Between the trimmed V and J ends, which lost 0 bases and 7 bases, there was a span of 6 bases. The germline V gene encodes CDR1 KGHDR and CDR2 SFDVKD. This CDR3 is 13 amino acids long.